These T cell receptor beta chains were read from a single sample in a study of T cell repertoires in cytomegalovirus infection. TCRdb recomputed calls from the reads with MiXCR, one row per CDR3 protein. The sample contains hundreds of thousands of distinct CDR3 sequences, approximately 24% of which appear only once. Sequenced input: CD8+ T cells from PBMCs. All receptors come from a human donor in good health (CMV status not recorded). Some clones in this sample may be carry-over from other donors' samples. The CDR3 runs from the conserved cysteine through the conserved F or W. A D gene is named only where the DNA matches it firmly. Expanded clones are given a class, and other clones once, few, many or no size at all.

V: TRBV15; length: 17; size: .; J: TRBJ2-1; D: .; CDR3: CATSRPADPDIYNEQFF; DNA: TGTGCCACCAGCAGGCCCGCCGATCCGGACATTTACAATGAGCAGTTCTTC
V: TRBV7-9; length: 15; size: many; J: TRBJ1-1; D: .; CDR3: CASSYPGSLNTEAFF; DNA: TGTGCCAGCAGCTACCCGGGGAGTTTGAACACTGAAGCTTTCTTT
V: TRBV7-6; length: 15; size: .; J: TRBJ2-3; D: .; CDR3: CASSPSRGATDTQYF; DNA: TGTGCCAGCAGCCCCTCCCGGGGGGCCACAGATACGCAGTATTTT
V: TRBV4-3; length: 19; size: .; J: TRBJ2-4; D: TRBD2; CDR3: CASSQDGLVGEGAKNIQYF; DNA: TGCGCCAGCAGCCAAGATGGACTAGTGGGGGAGGGGGCCAAAAACATTCAGTACTTC
V: TRBV20-1; length: 13; size: .; J: TRBJ1-1; D: .; CDR3: CSARGAGGTEAFF; DNA: TGCAGTGCAAGGGGGGCCGGGGGCACTGAAGCTTTCTTT
V: TRBV4-3; length: 15; size: few; J: TRBJ2-1; D: TRBD1; CDR3: CASSHGTEYYNEQFF; DNA: TGCGCCAGCAGCCATGGGACAGAATACTACAATGAGCAGTTCTTC
V: TRBV12-3/TRBV12-4; length: 14; size: .; J: TRBJ2-1; D: .; CDR3: CASSFGSRTDEQFF; DNA: TGTGCCAGCAGTTTTGGCTCCCGAACCGATGAGCAGTTCTTC
V: TRBV29-1; length: 12; size: few; J: TRBJ2-2; D: .; CDR3: CSVAGGAGELFF; DNA: TGCAGCGTTGCCGGGGGTGCCGGGGAGCTGTTTTTT
V: TRBV7-2; length: 17; size: many; J: TRBJ2-1; D: TRBD2; CDR3: CASSPGLAGGPYNEQFF; DNA: TGTGCCAGCAGCCCCGGACTAGCGGGGGGGCCCTACAATGAGCAGTTCTTC
V: TRBV20-1; length: 15; size: .; J: TRBJ2-2; D: .; CDR3: CSAIPPAENTGELFF; DNA: TGCAGTGCTATCCCGCCCGCAGAGAACACCGGGGAGCTGTTTTTT
V: TRBV7-8; length: 13; size: many; J: TRBJ2-3; D: .; CDR3: CASSLGTADTQYF; DNA: TGTGCCAGCAGCTTGGGTACCGCAGATACGCAGTATTTT
V: TRBV12-3/TRBV12-4; length: 17; size: few; J: TRBJ2-1; D: TRBD2; CDR3: CASKLRLAGGLDNEQFF; DNA: TGTGCCAGCAAACTGCGGCTAGCGGGGGGCCTTGACAATGAGCAGTTCTTC
V: TRBV6-2/TRBV6-3; length: 13; size: .; J: TRBJ1-5; D: .; CDR3: CASSEIRNQPQHF; DNA: TGTGCCAGCAGCGAGATTCGCAATCAGCCCCAGCATTTT
V: TRBV28; length: 16; size: few; J: TRBJ2-5; D: TRBD1; CDR3: CASSPRTGGPRETQYF; DNA: TGTGCCAGCAGTCCAAGGACAGGGGGCCCCAGAGAGACCCAGTACTTC
V: TRBV2; length: 13; size: .; J: TRBJ2-7; D: .; CDR3: CASSEAGPSEQYF; DNA: TGTGCCAGCAGTGAAGCAGGGCCTAGCGAGCAGTACTTC
V: TRBV7-6; length: 14; size: many; J: TRBJ2-2; D: TRBD1; CDR3: CASSPQGVTGELFF; DNA: TGTGCCAGCAGCCCCCAGGGGGTCACCGGGGAGCTGTTTTTT
V: TRBV6-2/TRBV6-3; length: 12; size: .; J: TRBJ2-1; D: TRBD2; CDR3: CASRPGGAEQFF; DNA: TGTGCCAGCAGGCCCGGGGGGGCTGAGCAGTTCTTC
V: TRBV19; length: 12; size: many; J: TRBJ1-5; D: .; CDR3: CASSKGFQPQHF; DNA: TGTGCCAGTAGCAAGGGTTTTCAGCCCCAGCATTTT
V: TRBV24-1; length: 17; size: .; J: TRBJ2-3; D: TRBD2; CDR3: CATSDFGLAGVTDTQYF; DNA: TGTGCCACCAGTGATTTCGGACTAGCGGGAGTTACAGATACGCAGTATTTT
V: TRBV7-8; length: 14; size: many; J: TRBJ2-5; D: TRBD2; CDR3: CASSTSGGAETQYF; DNA: TGTGCCAGCAGCACTAGCGGGGGGGCAGAGACCCAGTACTTC
V: TRBV29-1; length: 15; size: .; J: TRBJ1-1; D: .; CDR3: CSVDGGPDSNTEAFF; DNA: TGCAGCGTTGATGGGGGGCCAGATTCGAACACTGAAGCTTTCTTT
V: TRBV29-1; length: 12; size: few; J: TRBJ1-4; D: .; CDR3: CSVAPTNEKLFF; DNA: TGCAGCGTTGCGCCAACTAATGAAAAACTGTTTTTT
V: TRBV7-9; length: 16; size: .; J: TRBJ2-1; D: TRBD2; CDR3: CASSLPGTSGGNEQFF; DNA: TGTGCCAGCAGCTTACCCGGGACTAGCGGGGGTAATGAGCAGTTCTTC
V: TRBV11-2; length: 12; size: few; J: TRBJ1-2; D: .; CDR3: CASSPFSSRYTF; DNA: TGTGCCAGCAGCCCTTTCTCGAGCCGCTACACCTTC
V: TRBV6-1; length: 15; size: .; J: TRBJ2-7; D: .; CDR3: CASSYGDIQSYEQYF; DNA: TGTGCCAGCAGTTATGGGGACATCCAATCCTACGAGCAGTACTTC
V: TRBV4-1; length: 19; size: .; J: TRBJ2-1; D: TRBD2; CDR3: CASSHPRSASGHSYNEQFF; DNA: TGCGCCAGCAGCCATCCCCGATCGGCTAGCGGCCACTCCTACAATGAGCAGTTCTTC
V: TRBV25-1; length: 18; size: .; J: TRBJ2-5; D: TRBD2; CDR3: CASSEDFSLAGSQETQYF; DNA: TGTGCCAGCAGTGAAGATTTTTCACTAGCGGGGTCGCAAGAGACCCAGTACTTC
V: TRBV7-3; length: 12; size: .; J: TRBJ1-1; D: .; CDR3: CASTSMDPEAFF; DNA: TGTGCCAGCACCTCCATGGACCCTGAAGCTTTCTTT
V: TRBV19; length: 14; size: few; J: TRBJ1-5; D: .; CDR3: CASRVGNSNQPQHF; DNA: TGTGCCAGTAGGGTCGGAAATAGCAATCAGCCCCAGCATTTT
V: TRBV4-3; length: 14; size: .; J: TRBJ2-5; D: .; CDR3: CASSQERLGTFQYF; DNA: TGCGCCAGCAGCCAAGAACGACTAGGGACATTCCAGTACTTC
V: TRBV27; length: 16; size: .; J: TRBJ2-7; D: TRBD2; CDR3: CASSPPGAGGFYEQYF; DNA: TGTGCCAGCAGTCCGCCAGGGGCGGGGGGCTTCTACGAGCAGTACTTC
V: TRBV28; length: 16; size: few; J: TRBJ2-1; D: TRBD1; CDR3: CATIPPGQGAWNEQFF; DNA: TGTGCCACTATCCCTCCGGGACAGGGGGCTTGGAATGAGCAGTTCTTC
V: TRBV14; length: 14; size: .; J: TRBJ2-5; D: .; CDR3: CASTGGLEVETQYF; DNA: TGTGCCAGCACAGGGGGACTAGAGGTGGAGACCCAGTACTTC
V: TRBV12-3/TRBV12-4; length: 14; size: .; J: TRBJ2-1; D: TRBD2; CDR3: CASSFRTRWGEQFF; DNA: TGTGCCAGCAGTTTTCGGACTAGATGGGGTGAGCAGTTCTTC
V: TRBV6-2/TRBV6-3; length: 12; size: .; J: TRBJ2-1; D: TRBD1; CDR3: CASRDRVLEQFF; DNA: TGTGCCAGCAGGGACAGGGTTTTGGAGCAGTTCTTC
V: TRBV12-3/TRBV12-4; length: 12; size: once; J: TRBJ2-1; D: .; CDR3: CTSSFPLVEQFF; DNA: TGTACCAGCAGTTTCCCTCTGGTAGAGCAGTTCTTC
V: TRBV28; length: 18; size: many; J: TRBJ2-1; D: TRBD1; CDR3: CASRRRGQEHGSYNEQFF; DNA: TGTGCCAGCAGGCGACGGGGACAGGAACATGGCTCCTACAATGAGCAGTTCTTC
V: TRBV27; length: 15; size: few; J: TRBJ1-2; D: TRBD1; CDR3: CASSFAAGGRYGYTF; DNA: TGTGCCAGCAGTTTCGCCGCAGGGGGCAGGTATGGCTACACCTTC
V: TRBV29-1; length: 13; size: .; J: TRBJ2-7; D: .; CDR3: CSVLTGPTYEQYF; DNA: TGCAGCGTTCTTACAGGGCCAACCTACGAGCAGTACTTC